Below, one TCR beta chain is given with its context. This sample stems from a study of cytomegalovirus exposure and HLA in healthy donors. This CDR3 region has 14 residues. Germline V gene lookup returns CDR1 SGHVS and CDR2 FQNEAQ. V was clipped by 2 bases and J by 2 bases, with 4 bases between them. Every donor was a healthy person donating bone marrow. Primers included in the PCR were 60 Vbeta and 13 Jbeta primers. TCRdb's table, derived via immunoSEQ multiplex PCR, lists solely in-frame clones and lacks some. The table lists some 200,000 clones, approximately 88% of them singletons. The sample taken for sequencing was PBMCs. This TCR derives from a boy aged 2 to 9 in good health and CMV-seronegative. The rearrangement links TRBV7-8 to TRBJ2-6; D is unresolved. CDR3 nucleotides: TGTGCCAGCAGCTTAACGGCTGGGGCCAACGTCCTGACTTTC. Translated, it gives CASSLTAGANVLTF. Filled out from reference TRBV7-8 and TRBJ2-6, the complete variable domain reads GAGVSQSPRYKVAKRGQDVALRCDPISGHVSLFWYQQALGQGPEFLTYFQNEAQLDKSGLPSDRFFAERPEGSVSTLKIQRTQQEDSAVYLCASSLTAGANVLTFGAGSRLTVL.